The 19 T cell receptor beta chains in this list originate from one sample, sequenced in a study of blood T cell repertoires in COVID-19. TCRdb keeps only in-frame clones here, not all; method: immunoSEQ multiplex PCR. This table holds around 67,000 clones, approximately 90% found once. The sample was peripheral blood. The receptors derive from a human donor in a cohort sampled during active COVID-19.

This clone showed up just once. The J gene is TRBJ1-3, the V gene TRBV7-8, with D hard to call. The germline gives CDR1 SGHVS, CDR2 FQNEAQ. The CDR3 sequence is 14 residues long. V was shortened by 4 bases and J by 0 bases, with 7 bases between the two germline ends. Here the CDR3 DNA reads TGTGCCAGCAGCTCGGGTCTCTCTGGAAACACCATATATTTT. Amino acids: CASSSGLSGNTIYF.

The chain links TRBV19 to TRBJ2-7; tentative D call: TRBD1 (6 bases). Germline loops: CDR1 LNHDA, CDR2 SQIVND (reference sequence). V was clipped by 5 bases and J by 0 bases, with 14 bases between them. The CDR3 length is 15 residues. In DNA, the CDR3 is TGTGCCAGTAGTTTGTCGACAGGCTTCTCCTACGAGCAGTACTTC. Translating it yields CASSLSTGFSYEQYF.

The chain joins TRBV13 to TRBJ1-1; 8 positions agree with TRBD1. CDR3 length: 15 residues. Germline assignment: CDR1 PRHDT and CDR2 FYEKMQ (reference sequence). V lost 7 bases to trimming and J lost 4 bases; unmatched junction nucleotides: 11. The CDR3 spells CASNLQGAPGTEAFF. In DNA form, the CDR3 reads TGTGCCAGCAACCTGCAGGGGGCGCCCGGCACTGAAGCTTTCTTT.

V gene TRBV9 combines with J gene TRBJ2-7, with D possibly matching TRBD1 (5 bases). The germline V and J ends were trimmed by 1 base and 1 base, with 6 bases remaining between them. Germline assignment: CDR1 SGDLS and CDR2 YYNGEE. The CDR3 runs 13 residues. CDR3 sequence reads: CASSVTGSYEQYF. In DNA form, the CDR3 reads TGTGCCAGCAGCGTAACAGGTTCCTACGAGCAGTACTTC.

CDR3: CASRSRQNTEAFF. The CDR3 bases are TGTGCCAGCAGAAGTCGACAGAACACTGAAGCTTTCTTT. The chain has TRBV28 and TRBJ1-1; D gene unclear. Trimming cost V 6 bases and J 1 base, with 9 bases left between them. There are 13 residues in the CDR3. CDR1 MDHEN and CDR2 SYDVKM come from the germline V gene.

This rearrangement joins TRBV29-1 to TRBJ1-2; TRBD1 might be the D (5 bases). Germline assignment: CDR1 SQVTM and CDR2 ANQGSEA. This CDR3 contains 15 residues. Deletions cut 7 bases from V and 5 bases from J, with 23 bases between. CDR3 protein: CSAYSQGGLGYGYTF. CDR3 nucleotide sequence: TGCAGCGCATACAGCCAGGGAGGATTAGGGTATGGCTACACCTTC.

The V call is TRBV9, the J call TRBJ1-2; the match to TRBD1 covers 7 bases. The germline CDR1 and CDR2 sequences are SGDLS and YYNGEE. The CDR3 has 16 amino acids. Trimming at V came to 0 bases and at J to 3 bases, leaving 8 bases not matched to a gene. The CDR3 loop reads CASSVGYTGQDYGYTF. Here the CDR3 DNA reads TGTGCCAGCAGCGTAGGATATACCGGACAGGACTATGGCTACACCTTC.

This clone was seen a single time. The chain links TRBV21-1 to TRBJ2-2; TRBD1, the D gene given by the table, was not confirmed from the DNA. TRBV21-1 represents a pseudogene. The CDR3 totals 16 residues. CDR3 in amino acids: CASSKIDRENTGELFF. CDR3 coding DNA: TGTGCCAGCAGCAAGATCGACAGGGAGAACACCGGGGAGCTGTTTTTT.

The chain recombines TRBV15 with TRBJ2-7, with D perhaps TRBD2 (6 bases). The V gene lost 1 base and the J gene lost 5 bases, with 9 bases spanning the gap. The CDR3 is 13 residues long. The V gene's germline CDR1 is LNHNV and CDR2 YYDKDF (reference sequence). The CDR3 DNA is TGTGCCACCAGCAGAGGGGGAGGAGACGAGCAGTACTTC. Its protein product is CATSRGGGDEQYF.

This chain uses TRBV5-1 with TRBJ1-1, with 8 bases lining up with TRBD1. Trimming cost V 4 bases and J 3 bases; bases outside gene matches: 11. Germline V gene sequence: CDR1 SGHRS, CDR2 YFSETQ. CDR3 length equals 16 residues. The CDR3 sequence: CASSPRTGSGDTEAFF. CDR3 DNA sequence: TGCGCCAGCAGCCCAAGGACAGGGAGTGGGGACACTGAAGCTTTCTTT.

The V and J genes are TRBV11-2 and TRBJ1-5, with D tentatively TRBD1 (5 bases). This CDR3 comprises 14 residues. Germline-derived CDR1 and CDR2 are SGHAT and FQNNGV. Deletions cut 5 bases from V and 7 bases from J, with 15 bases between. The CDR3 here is CASSPLRGKQPQHF. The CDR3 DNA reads TGTGCCAGCAGCCCCTTAAGGGGAAAGCAGCCCCAGCATTTT. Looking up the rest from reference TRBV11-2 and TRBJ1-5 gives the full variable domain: EAGVAQSPRYKIIEKRQSVAFWCNPISGHATLYWYQQILGQGPKLLIQFQNNGVVDDSQLPKDRFSAERLKGVDSTLKIQPAKLEDSAVYLCASSPLRGKQPQHFGDGTRLSIL.

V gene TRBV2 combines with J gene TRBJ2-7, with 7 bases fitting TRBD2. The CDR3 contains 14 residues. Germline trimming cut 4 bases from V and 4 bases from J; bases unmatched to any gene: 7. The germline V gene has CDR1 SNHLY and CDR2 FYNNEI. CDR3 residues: CASSVKRGSYEQYF. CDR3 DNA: TGTGCCAGCAGTGTAAAGCGGGGCTCGTACGAGCAGTACTTC.

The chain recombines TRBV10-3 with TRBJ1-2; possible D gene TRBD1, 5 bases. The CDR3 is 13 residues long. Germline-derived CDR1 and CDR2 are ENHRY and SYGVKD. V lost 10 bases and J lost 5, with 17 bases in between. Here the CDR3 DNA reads TGTGCCACCAGGGATGGCTCCGGGTATGGCTACACCTTC. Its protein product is CATRDGSGYGYTF.

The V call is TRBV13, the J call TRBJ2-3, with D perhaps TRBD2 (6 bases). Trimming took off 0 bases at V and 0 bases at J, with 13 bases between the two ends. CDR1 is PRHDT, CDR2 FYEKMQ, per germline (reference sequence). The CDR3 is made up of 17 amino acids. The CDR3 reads CASSLGFSGASTDTQYF. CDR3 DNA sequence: TGTGCCAGCAGCTTAGGGTTTAGCGGAGCTAGCACAGATACGCAGTATTTT.

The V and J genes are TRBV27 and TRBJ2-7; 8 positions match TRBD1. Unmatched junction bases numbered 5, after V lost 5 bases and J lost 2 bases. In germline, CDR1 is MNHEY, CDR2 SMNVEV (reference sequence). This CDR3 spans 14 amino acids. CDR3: CASSTAGGTYEQYF. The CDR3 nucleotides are TGTGCCAGCAGTACGGCAGGGGGCACCTACGAGCAGTACTTC.

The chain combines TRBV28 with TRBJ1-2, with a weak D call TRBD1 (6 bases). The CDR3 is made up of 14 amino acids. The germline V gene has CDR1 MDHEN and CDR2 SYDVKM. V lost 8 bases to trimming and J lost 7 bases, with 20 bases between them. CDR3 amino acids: CASEQGIGVSGYTF. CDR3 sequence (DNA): TGTGCCAGCGAACAGGGTATCGGGGTCTCTGGCTACACCTTC.

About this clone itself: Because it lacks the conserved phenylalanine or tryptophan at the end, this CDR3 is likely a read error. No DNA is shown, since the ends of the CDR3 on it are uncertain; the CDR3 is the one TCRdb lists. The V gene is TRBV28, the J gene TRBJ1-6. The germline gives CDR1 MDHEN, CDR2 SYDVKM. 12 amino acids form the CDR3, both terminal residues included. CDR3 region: CASSSSRGRGYL.

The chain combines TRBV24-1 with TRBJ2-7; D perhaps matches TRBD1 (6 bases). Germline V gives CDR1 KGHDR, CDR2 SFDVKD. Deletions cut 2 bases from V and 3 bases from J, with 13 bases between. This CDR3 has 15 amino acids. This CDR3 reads CATSDSTGAGYEQYF. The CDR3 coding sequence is TGTGCCACCAGTGATTCGACAGGTGCGGGCTACGAGCAGTACTTC.

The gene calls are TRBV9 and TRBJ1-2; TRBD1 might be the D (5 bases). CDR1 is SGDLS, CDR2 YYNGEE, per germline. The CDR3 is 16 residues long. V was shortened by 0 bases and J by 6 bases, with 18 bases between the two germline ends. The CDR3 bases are TGTGCCAGCAGCGTAGTCGGAGGGGCGAATAAGAATGGCTACACCTTC. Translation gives CASSVVGGANKNGYTF.